This TCR beta chain was identified in a study of Graves' ophthalmopathy and Graves' hyperthyroidism. Whole-study results and caveats: Ophthalmopathy was separated from stable hyperthyroidism by a 13-signature model with 87.88% sensitivity and just under 84% specificity. The model reached around 64% sensitivity and around 72% specificity for predicting ophthalmopathy progression.

This clonotype was observed many times. Its matching antigen is unknown. The length of the CDR3 is 13 residues. Trimming took off 2 bases at V and 5 bases at J, with 9 bases between the two ends. Per germline, CDR1 SEHNR and CDR2 FQNEAQ (reference sequence). Transcripts of RNA were the source for amplifying TCR beta CDR3 regions. Second-round multiplex PCR came after a first-round RT-PCR that employed HTBI primers. Via MiXCR, TCRdb re-called the multiplex PCR reads, giving one row per CDR3 protein. The sample has about 1.2 million distinct CDR3 sequences; 36% are singletons. The TCR was taken from an adult man with Graves' hyperthyroidism. The source material was peripheral blood or thyroid tissue (not recorded which). This chain joins TRBV7-9 and TRBJ2-5, with D uncertain. The CDR3 loop reads CASSLPTGETQYF. CDR3 bases: TGTGCCAGCAGCTTACCCACCGGGGAGACCCAGTACTTC.